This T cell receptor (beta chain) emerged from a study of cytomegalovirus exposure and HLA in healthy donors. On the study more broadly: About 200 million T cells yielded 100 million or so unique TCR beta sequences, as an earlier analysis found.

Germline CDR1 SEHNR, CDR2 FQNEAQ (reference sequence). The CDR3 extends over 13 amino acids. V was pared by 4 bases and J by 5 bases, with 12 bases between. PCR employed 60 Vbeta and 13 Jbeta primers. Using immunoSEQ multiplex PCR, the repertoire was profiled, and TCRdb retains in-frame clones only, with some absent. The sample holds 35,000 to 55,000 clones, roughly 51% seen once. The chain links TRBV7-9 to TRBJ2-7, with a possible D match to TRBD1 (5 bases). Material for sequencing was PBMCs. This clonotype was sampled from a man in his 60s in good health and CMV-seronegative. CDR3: CASSSAGLHEQYF. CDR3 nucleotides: TGTGCCAGCAGCTCCGCAGGGTTGCACGAGCAGTACTTC.